This T cell receptor beta chain comes out of a study of T-cell reconstitution after alpha-beta-depleted transplantation in children (dated by TCRdb to between 2015 and 2016). About the study as a whole: The study quantitatively tracked T-cell immune reconstitution after TCRalphabeta/CD19-depleted allogeneic hematopoietic cell transplantation in children using TCR repertoire profiling. The paper's findings and limits, for the study overall: Hyperexpanded clone frequencies declined over subsequent months; after one year, T-cell counts and TCRbeta diversity were mostly attributed to newly produced T cells. In some patients, high TCRbeta diversity at day 60 was attributed to recipient T cells and intrathymic progenitors that had survived conditioning. The apparently early alphabetaT-cell count recovery about two months after transplant was reportedly dependent on only several hundred rapidly expanded clones derived from non-depleted graft cells.

The library was obtained by PCR. TCRdb lists the instrument as Illumina HiSeq 2500. TCR libraries were prepared with molecular barcoding, using unique molecular identifiers to normalize TCRbeta repertoire quantification. TCRdb applied fastp at Q25 and MiXCR to the public reads, then kept only in-frame beta chains. Each entry merges the rows of one CDR3 protein and shows their most common DNA and genes. Across this sample there are 700,000 to 950,000 distinct CDR3 sequences, with under 20% seen only once. Roughly 5% of the sample lies in the top ten. As concerns this clonotype: The antigen this receptor binds is unknown. The input lacks base qualities; no much larger clone sits a single base away.

The treatment or condition label, as the study defines it: allogeneic hematopoietic cell transplantation with graft depleted of TCRalphabeta T cells and CD19 B cells. The transplant recipients were children given TCRalphabeta/CD19-depleted allogeneic hematopoietic cell grafts. Taken from cysteine to phenylalanine, the CDR3 has 16 residues. The DNA shown is the 48-base CDR3, in frame from base 1. V is trimmed back by 0 bases and J by 4 bases, and the junction contains 7 bases that no gene match accounts for. Looking up the germline V gene yields CDR1 LGHNA and CDR2 YNFKEQ. This TCR derives from a male patient younger than 18 who had a stem cell transplant for acute lymphoblastic leukemia, so the T cells may come from the graft donor. This specimen was PBMCs, mostly from graft donor cells, taken 360 days after TCRalphabeta/CD19-depleted stem cell transplant. This chain joins TRBV4-2 to TRBJ2-5, with 8 bases matching TRBD1. The nucleotide sequence reads as follows: TGTGCCAGCAGCCAAGATGGACAGGGTAGGGGAGAGACCCAGTACTTC. Its protein reads: CASSQDGQGRGETQYF.